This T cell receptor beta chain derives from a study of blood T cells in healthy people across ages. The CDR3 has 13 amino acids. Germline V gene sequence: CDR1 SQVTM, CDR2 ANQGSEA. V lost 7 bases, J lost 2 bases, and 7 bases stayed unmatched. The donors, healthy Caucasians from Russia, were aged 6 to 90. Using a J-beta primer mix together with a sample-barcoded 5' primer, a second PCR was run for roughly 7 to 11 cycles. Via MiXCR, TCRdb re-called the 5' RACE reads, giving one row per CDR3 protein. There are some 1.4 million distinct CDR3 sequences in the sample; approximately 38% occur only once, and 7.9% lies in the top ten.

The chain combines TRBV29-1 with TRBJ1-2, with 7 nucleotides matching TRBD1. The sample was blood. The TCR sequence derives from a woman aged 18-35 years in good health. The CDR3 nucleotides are TGCAGCGCACAAGGAGGGGGCAACTATGGCTACACCTTC. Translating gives CSAQGGGNYGYTF.